The rows below give T cell receptor beta chains drawn from one sample of a study of OX40 agonist ivuxolimab in advanced cancers. The table came from immunoSEQ multiplex PCR; TCRdb's copy has only in-frame clones and leaves some out. The sample shows 50,000 to 75,000 clones, roughly 81% of them seen only once. This specimen was CD4+ or CD8+ T cells sorted from blood, taken in a trial of the OX40 agonist ivuxolimab. The receptors were sampled from an adult with an advanced solid tumor such as melanoma, head and neck, liver or kidney cancer. The CDR3 runs from the conserved cysteine through the conserved F or W. The D gene is left open where the match is weak. Not all rows give a size; the values are once, few, many and, for expanded clones, a class.

TRBJ1-1 | . | TRBV5-4 | . | TGTGCCAGCAGCTCTATCAGGAGGAACACTGAAGCTTTCTTT | CASSSIRRNTEAFF
TRBJ2-2 | . | TRBV18 | once | TGTGCCAGCTCACCCGGCCCAACCGGGGAGCTGTTTTTT | CASSPGPTGELFF
TRBJ2-3 | TRBD2 | TRBV28 | few | TGTGCCAGCAGTTTAGGGATTAGTCTAGCGGGCCCGTCAACCCTCACAGATACGCAGTATTTT | CASSLGISLAGPSTLTDTQYF
TRBJ1-5 | . | TRBV18 | . | TGTGCCAGCTCACAGGACAGTAATAGCAATCAGCCCCAGCATTTT | CASSQDSNSNQPQHF
TRBJ2-7 | TRBD1 | TRBV14 | . | TGTGCCAGCAGCCAAGGTCCCGCCAGGGGGAAAGTTAACGAGCAGTACTTC | CASSQGPARGKVNEQYF
TRBJ2-7 | TRBD1 | TRBV11-3 | . | TGTGCCAGCAGCCCGGGACAGGCCTCCTACGAGCAGTACTTC | CASSPGQASYEQYF
TRBJ2-2 | TRBD1 | TRBV5-4 | . | TGTGCCAGCAGCCAACCAGGACAGGGGGCGAACACCGGGGAGCTGTTTTTT | CASSQPGQGANTGELFF
TRBJ1-2 | TRBD1 | TRBV4-2 | few | TGTGCCAGCAGCCAAGGCCAGGGACAGAACTATGGCTACACCTTC | CASSQGQGQNYGYTF
TRBJ1-4 | . | TRBV5-5 | . | TGTGCCAGCTCCAGGGGCCCCAACGACGAACTGTTTTTT | CASSRGPNDELFF
TRBJ1-1 | TRBD1 | TRBV29-1 | . | TGCAGCGTTGAACGGCCGGGACAGCGGAACACTGAAGCTTTCTTT | CSVERPGQRNTEAFF
TRBJ2-5 | . | TRBV11-2 | . | TGTGCCAGCAGCTTAGTTTGGCTAGGTGGTGAGACCCAGTACTTC | CASSLVWLGGETQYF
TRBJ2-1 | . | TRBV11-2 | . | TGTGCCAGCAGCTTAGCGGGCTCCTACAATGAGCAGTTCTTC | CASSLAGSYNEQFF
TRBJ2-7 | TRBD1 | TRBV28 | . | TGTGCCAGCACAAAGGGACAGGGCTTAACCTACGAGCAGTACTTC | CASTKGQGLTYEQYF
TRBJ2-1 | . | TRBV4-3 | . | TGCGCCAGCAGCCCACAGGGATCCCCCTACAATGAGCAGTTCTTC | CASSPQGSPYNEQFF
TRBJ1-1 | . | TRBV23-1 | . | TGCGCCAGCAGTCACGGAGGACTAAACACTGAAGCTTTCTTT | CASSHGGLNTEAFF
TRBJ1-4 | . | TRBV27 | . | TGTGCCAGCGCACGGACCGGGACCTTTAGGGAAAAACTGTTTTTT | CASARTGTFREKLFF
TRBJ2-7 | TRBD1 | TRBV19 | . | TGTGCCAGTAGTCGGACAGGTTGGTACGAGCAGTACTTC | CASSRTGWYEQYF
TRBJ2-2 | TRBD1 | TRBV19 | once | TGTGCCAGTAACACTCCAGGGGGAACCGGGGAGCTGTTTTTT | CASNTPGGTGELFF
TRBJ2-7 | TRBD2 | TRBV7-3 | . | TGTGCCAGCAGCTTACAAGTAGCGGGAGTAAACGAGCAGTACTTC | CASSLQVAGVNEQYF
TRBJ2-7 | . | TRBV7-2 | . | TGTGCCAGCAGCTTAAGGCAGGGCGCCTACGAGCAGTACTTC | CASSLRQGAYEQYF
TRBJ1-6 | . | TRBV14 | few | TGTGCCAGCAGCCAAGGGGGACCTCTGAGCGGTTCACCCCTCCACTTT | CASSQGGPLSGSPLHF
TRBJ1-2 | . | TRBV6-6 | . | TGTGCCAGCACCGTGGGGGGTCGTGGCTACACCTTC | CASTVGGRGYTF
TRBJ2-2 | . | TRBV5-4 | . | TGTGCCAGCAGCCCGTGGGATCGCCGGGGCGGGGAGCTGTTTTTT | CASSPWDRRGGELFF
TRBJ1-6 | . | TRBV7-2 | . | TGTGCCAGCAGCTTAGGGGACCTCGGGACACCCCTCCACTTT | CASSLGDLGTPLHF
TRBJ2-3 | TRBD2 | TRBV7-2 | . | TGTGCCAGCAGCGGGTGGCGGGGGGCCCCAGATACGCAGTATTTT | CASSGWRGAPDTQYF
TRBJ1-6 | TRBD1 | TRBV20-1 | . | TGCAGTGCGAGGACAGGGTCTCTCCTCCACTTT | CSARTGSLLHF
TRBJ1-2 | . | TRBV29-1 | . | TGCAGCGTTGAAGATAGCTTAAGCGGATCTGATGGCTACACCTTC | CSVEDSLSGSDGYTF
TRBJ2-7 | TRBD1 | TRBV29-1 | . | TGCAGCGTTGGACAGGGGAACTCCTACGAGCAGTACTTC | CSVGQGNSYEQYF
TRBJ2-7 | TRBD2 | TRBV7-9 | . | TGTGCCAGCAGCTTTGCGGGAGTCATCTACGAGCAGTACTTC | CASSFAGVIYEQYF
TRBJ1-1 | . | TRBV5-1 | . | TGCGCCAGCAGCTTGGCGGGGTCTGACACTGAAGCTTTCTTT | CASSLAGSDTEAFF
TRBJ1-1 | TRBD1 | TRBV2 | few | TGTGCCAGCAGTGCCGGACAGGGGGCAATGAGTGAAGCTTTCTTT | CASSAGQGAMSEAFF
TRBJ1-6 | . | TRBV5-1 | few | TGCGCCAGCAGCTCGTACTCCGGGCCGAATAATTCACCCCTCCACTTT | CASSSYSGPNNSPLHF
TRBJ2-5 | TRBD1 | TRBV19 | . | TGTGCCAGTAGTAGGGGGACAGGGGTTCTTCAAGAGACCCAGTACTTC | CASSRGTGVLQETQYF
TRBJ2-3 | . | TRBV20-1 | . | TGCAGTGCTCGGTACACAGATACGCAGTATTTT | CSARYTDTQYF
TRBJ2-4 | . | TRBV29-1 | . | TGCAGCGTTCGGTACGGGGTCAAAAACATTCAGTACTTC | CSVRYGVKNIQYF
TRBJ2-1 | TRBD2 | TRBV9 | . | TGTGCCAGCAGCACGGGACTACCCAATGAGCAGTTCTTC | CASSTGLPNEQFF
TRBJ1-2 | . | TRBV29-1 | . | TGCAGCGTTGAACCATATATAGCAAAGGGCTACACCTTC | CSVEPYIAKGYTF
TRBJ2-1 | . | TRBV18 | . | TGTGCCAGCTCAAAGGACGGGTACAATGAGCAGTTCTTC | CASSKDGYNEQFF